This paragraph covers one T cell receptor (beta chain) sequence. The antigen remains undetermined. From germline, CDR1 is SQVTM and CDR2 ANQGSEA. The CDR3 totals 15 residues. V lost 7 bases, J lost 5 bases, and 12 bases stayed unmatched. As for treatment: roughly 19 received Ad26.COV2.S at low or high dose, single or two shots; a few received placebo; per-sample allocation not given. Samples came from day 63 after the first vaccine or placebo injection. The data are from a study of Ad26.COV2.S vaccination and SARS-CoV-2 variants. Study-level points and caveats: Spike-specific CD8+ and CD4+ T cell responses reportedly showed substantial breadth after vaccination.

Produced via immunoSEQ multiplex PCR; TCRdb's table is partial and in-frame only. The table lists 400,000 to 500,000 clones, around 87% of them singletons. The sequence was obtained from a person between 18 and 60 years old who received the Ad26.COV2.S COVID-19 vaccine or a placebo. The rearrangement links TRBV29-1 to TRBJ2-2; TRBD1 aligns across 8 bases. The specimen comprised peripheral blood, sampled in a trial of Ad26.COV2.S vaccine versus placebo. CDR3 sequence (DNA): TGCAGCGCCCTGATCCGGACAGGGCGGACCGGGGAGCTGTTTTTT. Translating gives CSALIRTGRTGELFF.